The 5 T cell receptor beta chains presented below share a single source sample, sequenced in a study of T cell changes during pregnancy in multiple sclerosis. Only in-frame clones appear in the TCRdb table, and some are missing; sequencing was by immunoSEQ multiplex PCR. The table includes some 55,000 clones, more than 85% detected once. This material consisted of peripheral blood, taken after pregnancy. The receptors stem from a female donor in good health, enrolled as a control in a pregnancy study.

The CDR3: CASSPRTGIGPLHF. The CDR3 nucleotides read TGTGCCAGCAGCCCTCGGACGGGAATTGGGCCCCTCCACTTT. The chain links TRBV7-2 to TRBJ1-6; no definite D call. Looked up from germline, CDR1 is SGHTA and CDR2 is FQGNSA. Trimming removed 5 bases from V and 13 bases from J, with 18 bases in between. This CDR3 has 14 amino acids.

The chain links TRBV25-1 to TRBJ2-3; a possible D gene is TRBD2 (6 bases). V gave up 3 bases and J gave up 6 bases, with 16 bases separating them. Germline V lookup: CDR1 MGHDK, CDR2 SYGVNS. This CDR3 comprises 15 residues. The CDR3 nucleotides are TGTGCCAGCAGTGACTCCGGCCCCCGGGAGGATACGCAGTATTTT. As protein: CASSDSGPREDTQYF.

The chain couples TRBV6-1 to TRBJ1-3, with D possibly TRBD1 on 5 matching bases. There are 15 residues in the CDR3. V lost 9 bases and J 4 bases, leaving 19 bases between the germline ends. Per the germline V gene, CDR1 is MNHNS and CDR2 is SASEGT. CDR3 sequence reads: CASFSGGAEGNTIYF. Written as DNA, the CDR3 is TGTGCCAGTTTTTCCGGAGGGGCGGAAGGAAACACCATATATTTT.

The chain combines TRBV18 with TRBJ1-6; 12 nucleotides align to TRBD1. J gave up 6 bases and V 6 bases, and 21 bases lay outside the gene matches. Germline loops: CDR1 KGHSH, CDR2 LQKENI. The CDR3 has 21 amino acids. CDR3 sequence: CASSRLDRDRGHLTPNSPLHF. CDR3 coding DNA: TGTGCCAGCTCCCGACTAGACCGGGACAGGGGGCATTTGACCCCTAATTCACCCCTCCACTTT.

The chain joins TRBV18 to TRBJ2-4; TRBD1 matches at 10 bases. CDR1 and CDR2 (germline): KGHSH, LQKENI. This CDR3 region has 20 residues. With 1 base clipped from V and 1 base from J, the junction kept 13 bases outside the gene matches. CDR3 loop: CASSPQRTGGFGGAKNIQYF. The CDR3 region has the DNA TGTGCCAGCTCACCACAGAGGACAGGGGGATTTGGAGGGGCCAAAAACATTCAGTACTTC.